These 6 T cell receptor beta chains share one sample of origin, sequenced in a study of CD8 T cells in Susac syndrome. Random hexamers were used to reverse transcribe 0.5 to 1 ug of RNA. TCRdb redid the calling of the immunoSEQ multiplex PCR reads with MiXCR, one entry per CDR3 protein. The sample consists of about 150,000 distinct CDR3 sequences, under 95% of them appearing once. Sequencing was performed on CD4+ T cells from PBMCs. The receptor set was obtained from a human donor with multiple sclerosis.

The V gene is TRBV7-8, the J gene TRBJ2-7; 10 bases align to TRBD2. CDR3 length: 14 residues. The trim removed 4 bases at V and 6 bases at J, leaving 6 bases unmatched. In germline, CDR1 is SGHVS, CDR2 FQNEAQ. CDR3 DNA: TGTGCCAGCAGCTCGCTAGCGGGAGAAGGCGAGCAGTACTTC. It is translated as CASSSLAGEGEQYF.

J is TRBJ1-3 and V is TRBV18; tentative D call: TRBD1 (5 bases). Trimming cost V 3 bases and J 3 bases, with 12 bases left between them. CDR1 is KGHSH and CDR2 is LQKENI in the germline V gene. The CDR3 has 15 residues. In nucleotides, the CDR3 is TGTGCCAGCTCACCGGTTCAGGGACGTGGAAACACCATATATTTT. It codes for CASSPVQGRGNTIYF.

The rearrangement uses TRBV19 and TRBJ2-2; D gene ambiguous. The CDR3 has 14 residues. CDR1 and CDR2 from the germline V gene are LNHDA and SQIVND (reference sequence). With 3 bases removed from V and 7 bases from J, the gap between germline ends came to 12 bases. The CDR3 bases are TGTGCCAGTAGTATGGAACGGCTCGGCGGGGAGCTGTTTTTT. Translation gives CASSMERLGGELFF.

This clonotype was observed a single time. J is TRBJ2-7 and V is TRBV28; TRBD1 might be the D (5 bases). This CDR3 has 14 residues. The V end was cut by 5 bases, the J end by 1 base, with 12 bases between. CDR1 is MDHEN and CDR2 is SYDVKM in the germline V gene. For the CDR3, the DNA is TGTGCCAGCAGTAGCACCCAGGGTTCCTACGAGCAGTACTTC. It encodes CASSSTQGSYEQYF.

In DNA, the CDR3 is TGTGCCAGCAGCCATCCCCGGACAGGGTTTATTTCACCCCTCCACTTT. This encodes CASSHPRTGFISPLHF. The gene calls are TRBV3-1 and TRBJ1-6; 8 bases are a match to TRBD1. Germline CDR1 and CDR2: LGHDT and YNNKEL (reference sequence). The V segment lost 3 bases and the J segment 9 bases; nucleotides outside the gene matches: 10. This CDR3 is built from 16 residues.

This CDR3 reads CSARDVREGKQFF. The DNA for the CDR3 is TGCAGTGCTAGAGACGTAAGAGAAGGGAAGCAGTTCTTC. The chain combines TRBV20-1 with TRBJ2-1; unclear D gene. The germline V and J ends were trimmed by 0 bases and 11 bases, with 14 bases remaining between them. The germline CDR1 and CDR2 sequences are DFQATT and SNEGSKA (reference sequence). The CDR3 is 13 amino acids.